The T cell receptor (beta chain) under discussion was sequenced for a study of T cell repertoires in cytomegalovirus infection (dated by TCRdb to about 2019). Study-level background: Donor HLA type was relevant to the analysis, as public TCR beta signatures indicated carriage of CMV infection together with the matching HLA type. On the study overall, not on this receptor specifically: The ex vivo response was dominated by HLA-C-restricted CMV-specific TCR beta clonotypes, and the single most frequent clonotype in two of eight donors was supplied by these HLA-C-restricted clonotypes. In both this cohort and an independent cohort of 352 donors, the cumulative frequency of public TCR beta family members distinguished carriers of CMV infection plus the relevant HLA type.

The sequencer listed for this sample is Illumina HiSeq 1500. TCRdb redid the processing of the public reads, applying fastp at Q25 and MiXCR, and retained in-frame beta chains. Under each unique CDR3 protein, matching rows form one entry showing the most common genes and DNA. The sample profile shows around 130,000 distinct CDR3 sequences; approximately 9.2% of them were found once. The ten biggest clones cover around 10% of the sample. Trimming removed 0 bases from V and 5 bases from J, leaving 11 bases between the germline ends. From the cysteine through the phenylalanine, the CDR3 covers 15 amino acids. Only CDR3 DNA is held: 45 bases, read in frame from base 1. This clonotype was seen at least ten times. No antigen is known for it. No much larger clone is present one base from it, and per-base qualities are unavailable.

The receptor was isolated from a human donor in good health (CMV status not recorded). Some clones in this sample may be carry-over from other donors' samples. The chain is made from TRBV12-3 or TRBV12-4 and TRBJ1-5, and perhaps TRBD1 as D gene, on 6 matching bases. Sequences were obtained from PBMCs. The base sequence is TGTGCCAGCAGTTTAGCAGGGGGGATCGATCAGCCCCAGCATTTT. Protein translation: CASSLAGGIDQPQHF.